This T cell receptor beta chain was recovered during a study of B cell selection in AIRE deficiency (dated by TCRdb to the late 2010s). At the level of the whole study: Researchers compared the TCRbeta repertoires of sorted blood CD4+ conventional T cells and regulatory T cells from AIRE-deficient patients with the corresponding repertoires from healthy controls. The TCR-sequenced cohort comprised about five AIRE-deficient APECED patients and about five healthy control donors. General findings and caveats noted by the study authors: Tconv and Treg cells from AIRE-deficient patients showed TCRBV gene usage, CDR3 length and TCR diversity similar to those of healthy donors. Among around 4,000 shared Treg TCRbeta sequences, around 29% were found to be shared only among healthy donors and approximately 9.3% only among patients, suggesting that Treg selection is less efficient in the absence of AIRE. Shared Treg sequences had shorter CDR3s, reflecting a bias toward rearrangements with few non-templated nucleotide insertions. Only TCRbeta chains were sequenced; 35% to 40% of shared healthy-donor Treg sequences also occurred in healthy Tconv, possibly because of differing TCRalpha chains. About 33% of the Treg TCRbeta sequences shared among healthy donors were detected in patient Tconv cells, suggesting that Treg-biased clones are diverted into the Tconv compartment.

The germline V gene yields MDHEN for CDR1 and SYDVKM for CDR2. The V end loses 5 bases and the J end loses 0 bases, and a stretch of 20 bases separates them. From its cysteine to its phenylalanine, the CDR3 spans 18 amino acids. Only the CDR3 DNA stays, 54 bases, in frame from base 1. CD4+CD127+ cells were sorted as the conventional CD4 T cell population. The AIRE-deficient patients had APECED syndrome. Sorting of Tconv and Treg cells intended for TCRbeta sequencing was performed on a FACSAria flow cytometer. Sorted cells were collected in 5-ml round-bottom polystyrene tubes, and dry cell pellets were stored frozen at -80 degrees C prior to sequencing. The immunoSEQ platform was used to sequence the TCRbeta chains. As for the authors' bioinformatics: When conventional T cell repertoires were pooled, 90,000 to 110,000 distinct in-frame TCRbeta sequences were obtained from patients and approximately 1.5x10^5 from healthy donors. Public Treg TCRbeta sequences were defined as those shared by two or more individuals and were then searched for in Tconv repertoires. Group differences were tested with Mann-Whitney U tests and Bonferroni-Dunn correction in GraphPad Prism 7.03. The source is immuneACCESS, and TCRdb retained only in-frame sequences with V and J called. Part of the clones is not carried over; for the studies checked, unresolved V genes explain less than half of this, and the remainder is unexplained. D and trimming were read from the DNA, whereas the V and J calls and clone size are those reported in that table. This sample is represented by 20,000 to 25,000 clones; nearly 98% of them were singletons. The biggest ten clones account for less than 0.25% of the sample.

As regards this clone: The antigen it recognizes is unknown. No base quality values were provided; no much bigger clone lies one nucleotide off.

The rearrangement combines TRBV28 with TRBJ2-1, with the D gene possibly TRBD1 or TRBD2, each one fitting 5 bases. Sequencing was done on a sample of conventional CD4+ T cells sorted from PBMCs. This TCR derives from a human donor with AIRE deficiency. The sequence in DNA is TGTGCCAGCAGTCTGGGGTGGCAGGGACGGGGCTCCTACAATGAGCAGTTCTTC. Translation gives CASSLGWQGRGSYNEQFF.